The next 7 T cell receptor beta chains were all read from a single sample in a study of T cells in Graves' hyperthyroidism and ophthalmopathy. Amplified TCR beta CDR3 regions derived from RNA transcripts. Carried out on the TCR CDR3, a first-round RT-PCR used the HTBI primer set. MiXCR, run by TCRdb on the multiplex PCR reads, gives a single entry per CDR3 protein. Of some 400,000 distinct CDR3 sequences detected, 13% appear once; the ten largest clones hold around 21%. The sequencing sample was made of blood. The receptor source for this set is a man aged 25 to 45 with Graves' hyperthyroidism that later progressed to Graves' ophthalmopathy.

In this sample, this clonotype turned up many times. The rearrangement joins TRBV11-3 to TRBJ1-2, with D possibly matching TRBD1 (6 bases). The CDR3 covers 13 residues. Trimming took off 5 bases at V and 4 bases at J, with 11 bases between the two ends. Germline loops: CDR1 SGHNT, CDR2 YENEEA. CDR3: CASSEGGAYGYTF. The CDR3 DNA reads TGTGCCAGCAGCGAGGGGGGAGCCTATGGCTACACCTTC.

Ten or more counts support this clonotype. This chain links TRBV27 with TRBJ2-5; D is ambiguous. V was trimmed by 0 bases and J by 0 bases, leaving 2 bases between them. The CDR3 has 13 residues. Germline V gene data show CDR1 as MNHEY and CDR2 as SMNVEV (reference sequence). CDR3 residues: CASSLSYQETQYF. The DNA of the CDR3 is TGTGCCAGCAGTTTATCGTACCAAGAGACCCAGTACTTC.

CDR3 nucleotide sequence: TGTGCCAGCAGTGGATCTGGAAACACCATATATTTT. Its translation: CASSGSGNTIYF. The chain links TRBV2 to TRBJ1-3, with unresolved D. V was cut by 4 bases and J by 1 base, with 2 bases left in between. CDR3 length: 12 residues. CDR1 is SNHLY and CDR2 is FYNNEI in the germline V gene.

The sample holds a few counts of this clonotype. The chain is built from TRBV20-1 and TRBJ1-5; unclear D gene. This CDR3 region has 15 residues. CDR1 and CDR2 (germline): DFQATT, SNEGSKA (reference sequence). V lost 1 base and J 3 bases, leaving 13 bases between the germline ends. CDR3 residues: CSARAPTAVNQPQHF. CDR3 DNA: TGCAGTGCTAGAGCCCCCACAGCAGTCAATCAGCCCCAGCATTTT.

The rearrangement joins TRBV20-1 to TRBJ1-1; D is unresolved. Germline loops: CDR1 DFQATT, CDR2 SNEGSKA (reference sequence). The ends were cut back, 3 bases at V and 3 bases at J, with 5 bases in the middle. The CDR3 runs 11 residues. CDR3 protein: CSASAYTEAFF. In DNA form, the CDR3 reads TGCAGTGCTAGCGCATACACTGAAGCTTTCTTT.

A note on this clonotype: The conserved final phenylalanine or tryptophan is absent from the CDR3, which likely points to a read error. V and J are TRBV30 and TRBJ1-1; possibly TRBD1 for D (5 bases). CDR3 length: 14 amino acids. The V end was cut by 4 bases, the J end by 1 base, with 13 bases between. The germline V gene encodes CDR1 GTSNPN and CDR2 SVGIG (reference sequence). Written as DNA, the CDR3 is TGTGCCTGGACTGTACAGGACTGGAACACTGAAGCTTTCTCT. It is translated as CAWTVQDWNTEAFS.

This clonotype was observed a few times. This chain connects TRBV15 to TRBJ1-6; D is unclear. Germline values: CDR1 LNHNV, CDR2 YYDKDF (reference sequence). The V gene lost 3 bases and the J gene lost 10 bases, with 7 bases spanning the gap. The CDR3 consists of 12 residues. The CDR3 is CATSSVGSPLHF. DNA of the CDR3: TGTGCCACCAGCAGCGTTGGGTCACCCCTCCACTTT.